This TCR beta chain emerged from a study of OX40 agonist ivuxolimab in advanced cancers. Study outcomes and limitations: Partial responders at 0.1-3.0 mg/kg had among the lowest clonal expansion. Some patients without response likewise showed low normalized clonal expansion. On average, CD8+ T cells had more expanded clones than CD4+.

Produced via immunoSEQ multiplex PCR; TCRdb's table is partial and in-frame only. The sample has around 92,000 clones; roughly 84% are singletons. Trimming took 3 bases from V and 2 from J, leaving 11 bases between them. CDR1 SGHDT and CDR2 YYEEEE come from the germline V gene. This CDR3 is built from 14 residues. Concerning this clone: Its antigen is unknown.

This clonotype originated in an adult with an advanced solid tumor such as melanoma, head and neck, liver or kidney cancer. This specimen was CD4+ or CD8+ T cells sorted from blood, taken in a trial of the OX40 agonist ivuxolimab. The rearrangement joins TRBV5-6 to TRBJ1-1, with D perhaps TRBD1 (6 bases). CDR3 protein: CASSWGTPNTEAFF. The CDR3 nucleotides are TGTGCCAGCAGCTGGGGGACACCCAACACTGAAGCTTTCTTT.